These 18 T cell receptor beta chains were sequenced from one sample in a study of cytomegalovirus exposure and HLA in healthy donors. The PCR made use of 60 Vbeta and 13 Jbeta primers. Sequenced by immunoSEQ multiplex PCR; TCRdb stores in-frame clones only, minus some. The data show 100,000 to 150,000 clones, about three quarters seen once. The sequencing input was PBMCs. These receptors originate from a woman in her thirties or forties in good health and CMV-seronegative.

A remark on this clone: This same CDR3 is encoded by further DNA sequences in the sample. This chain joins TRBV27 and TRBJ1-5; 9 bases are a match to TRBD1. Germline-derived CDR1 and CDR2 are MNHEY and SMNVEV (reference sequence). The CDR3 covers 14 residues. Trimming cost V 3 bases and J 4 bases; bases outside gene matches: 1. This CDR3 reads CASSLTGGNQPQHF. The CDR3 DNA is TGTGCCAGCAGTTTGACAGGGGGGAATCAGCCCCAGCATTTT.

As regards this clone: One junction end disagrees with the germline gene, perhaps due to a read error. The chain carries TRBV30 and TRBJ1-5, with 7 bases that match TRBD1. Germline V lookup: CDR1 GTSNPN, CDR2 SVGIG (reference sequence). The CDR3 runs 14 residues. The CDR3 bases are TGTGTCTGGAGCCCGACAGGGACCGATCAGCCCCAGCATTTT. Its translation is CVWSPTGTDQPQHF.

The gene calls are TRBV28 and TRBJ2-1, with TRBD1 matching over 8 bases. V lost 2 bases and J lost 8; bases outside the gene matches: 8. CDR3 length equals 15 residues. The germline gives CDR1 MDHEN, CDR2 SYDVKM. The CDR3: CASSLRQGAWDEQFF. The CDR3 DNA is TGTGCCAGCAGTTTAAGGCAGGGGGCGTGGGATGAGCAGTTCTTC.

The chain links TRBV9 to TRBJ2-1; a weak D match, TRBD2 (7 bases). The CDR3 extends over 15 amino acids. CDR1 is SGDLS, CDR2 YYNGEE, per germline. The V end lost 2 bases, the J end lost 8 bases, and 17 bases lay between the germline ends. The CDR3 spells CASSVGGARLDEQFF. The CDR3 DNA sequence: TGTGCCAGCAGCGTTGGGGGGGCTCGATTAGATGAGCAGTTCTTC.

This clone was detected only a few times. The gene calls are TRBV2 and TRBJ1-1; D unresolved. The V end lost 7 bases, the J end lost 3 bases, and 12 bases lay between the germline ends. The CDR3 has 13 residues. Germline V gene data show CDR1 as SNHLY and CDR2 as FYNNEI. The CDR3 DNA sequence: TGTGCCAGCAACGATTTAGTGGACACTGAAGCTTTCTTT. The encoded protein is CASNDLVDTEAFF.

This chain uses TRBV9 with TRBJ2-1, with a tentative D call TRBD2 (5 bases). There are 14 residues in the CDR3. Trimming shortened V by 0 bases and J by 12 bases, and 16 bases separated the two germline ends. Germline CDR1 SGDLS, CDR2 YYNGEE. The CDR3 bases are TGTGCCAGCAGCGTAGAATCCTCCGGGGTCGGGCAGTTCTTC. Residues: CASSVESSGVGQFF.

The genes are TRBV28 and TRBJ1-4; D is unresolved. CDR3 length: 14 amino acids. V lost 6 bases and J lost 7, with 15 bases in between. The germline V gene has CDR1 MDHEN and CDR2 SYDVKM. The CDR3 sequence is CASSNGQMGEKLFF. The CDR3 DNA reads as TGTGCCAGCAGCAATGGGCAGATGGGTGAAAAACTGTTTTTT.

The CDR3 protein is CASSLGTMSYEQYF. The DNA of the CDR3 is TGTGCCAGCAGCCTTGGGACAATGTCCTACGAGCAGTACTTC. V gene TRBV9 combines with J gene TRBJ2-7; perhaps TRBD1 as D (6 bases). The CDR3 extends over 14 amino acids. Germline assignment: CDR1 SGDLS and CDR2 YYNGEE. V was trimmed by 4 bases and J by 1 base, leaving 12 bases between them.

The V call is TRBV5-1, the J call TRBJ2-2, with D maybe TRBD2 (6 bases). This CDR3 has 14 amino acids. V lost 3 bases to trimming and J lost 5 bases, with 11 bases between them. From germline, CDR1 is SGHRS and CDR2 YFSETQ. CDR3 in amino acids: CASSYGGDTGELFF. The CDR3 nucleotides read TGCGCCAGCAGCTACGGAGGGGATACCGGGGAGCTGTTTTTT.

V usage is TRBV28 and J usage is TRBJ2-1; D is uncertain. In germline, CDR1 is MDHEN, CDR2 SYDVKM. The CDR3 length is 13 residues. Trimming took off 3 bases at V and 5 bases at J, with 8 bases between the two ends. In nucleotides, the CDR3 is TGTGCCAGCAGTTTGAACATAAACAATGAGCAGTTCTTC. This codes for CASSLNINNEQFF.

This chain connects TRBV9 to TRBJ2-1; 16 nucleotides line up with TRBD2. CDR1 is SGDLS, CDR2 YYNGEE, per germline. After removal of 3 bases from V and 8 bases from J, the junction contained 8 bases not matched to a gene. The CDR3 loop spans 17 amino acids. In DNA form, the CDR3 reads TGTGCCAGCAGCGCCGGGACTAGCGGGGGGGCCAGCGATGAGCAGTTCTTC. Amino acids: CASSAGTSGGASDEQFF.

CDR3 DNA: TGCGCCAGCAGCTTGGCGGCATCAGGGGGCGGCTACACCTTC. It codes for CASSLAASGGGYTF. The gene calls are TRBV5-1 and TRBJ1-2; TRBD1 matches 8 bases. From germline, CDR1 is SGHRS and CDR2 YFSETQ. The CDR3 is made up of 14 amino acids. V shed 0 bases, J shed 8 bases, and the junction held 6 bases outside the gene matches.

The rearrangement links TRBV6-5 to TRBJ2-2; possibly TRBD1 for D (5 bases). Per the germline V gene, CDR1 is MNHEY and CDR2 is SVGAGI. CDR3 length: 15 residues. V lost 2 bases and J 1 base, leaving 8 bases between the germline ends. The CDR3 DNA reads TGTGCCAGCAGTTACCTTGGACAGAACACCGGGGAGCTGTTTTTT. As protein: CASSYLGQNTGELFF.

The CDR3 region has the DNA TGTGCCAGCAGCTCAGGTCAGGGGACTGAAGCTTTCTTT. Its translation: CASSSGQGTEAFF. J is TRBJ1-1 and V is TRBV7-3; D is perhaps TRBD1 (6 bases). The germline V gene has CDR1 SGHTA and CDR2 FQGTGA. The CDR3 runs 13 residues. The V and J ends lost 4 bases and 5 bases respectively, with 11 bases between them.

The genes are TRBV28 and TRBJ1-1; maybe TRBD1 (6 bases). The V end was cut by 9 bases, the J end by 10 bases, with 24 bases between. In germline, CDR1 is MDHEN, CDR2 SYDVKM. There are 14 residues in the CDR3. CDR3 coding DNA: TGTGCCAGTGAGACCTGGACAGCGGGGATGGGAGCTTTCTTT. Translated: CASETWTAGMGAFF.

This chain connects TRBV6-6 to TRBJ2-2; the D is unclear. The CDR3 has 14 amino acids. V lost 8 bases and J lost 0, with 10 bases in between. Germline V gives CDR1 MNHNY, CDR2 SVGAGI (reference sequence). The CDR3 region has the DNA TGTGCCAGCGCCCCCCTAGCGAACACCGGGGAGCTGTTTTTT. It specifies CASAPLANTGELFF.

The chain combines TRBV11-3 with TRBJ2-7; 11 nucleotides align to TRBD1. V shed 5 bases, J shed 2 bases, and the junction held 5 bases outside the gene matches. The germline V gene has CDR1 SGHNT and CDR2 YENEEA. The CDR3 is made up of 15 amino acids. Here the CDR3 DNA reads TGTGCCAGCAGCCAAGGACAGGGGGCCACCTACGAGCAGTACTTC. Translated, it gives CASSQGQGATYEQYF.

The rearrangement joins TRBV10-1 to TRBJ2-1, with TRBD2 matching 7 bases. Germline CDR1 reads WNHNN; CDR2 reads SYGVQD (reference sequence). The J segment lost 7 bases and the V segment lost 0 bases, leaving 6 bases of the junction unmatched. The CDR3 consists of 15 residues. The CDR3: CASSESSGMGNEQFF. In nucleotides, the CDR3 is TGCGCCAGCAGTGAGTCGAGCGGGATGGGAAATGAGCAGTTCTTC.